What follows are 13 T cell receptor beta chains derived from one specimen sequenced in a study of cytotoxic CD8 clonotypes in ibrutinib-treated CLL. The method was immunoSEQ multiplex PCR; TCRdb's version includes in-frame clones alone and lacks a portion of them. The top ten hold around 15% of the sample, which has more than 35,000 clones, around 75% seen once. The specimen was PBMCs, collected at disease progression, from a patient treated with ibrutinib. These receptors came from a human donor with chronic lymphocytic leukemia.

The chain couples TRBV5-1 to TRBJ2-1; 8 nucleotides line up with TRBD2. This CDR3 spans 15 amino acids. The trim removed 0 bases at V and 4 bases at J, leaving 3 bases unmatched. CDR1 and CDR2 from the germline V gene are SGHRS and YFSETQ. CDR3 loop: CASSLARGEYNEQFF. CDR3 in DNA: TGCGCCAGCAGCTTGGCGCGGGGGGAATACAATGAGCAGTTCTTC. The full variable domain, rest sourced from reference TRBV5-1 and TRBJ2-1, is KAGVTQTPRYLIKTRGQQVTLSCSPISGHRSVSWYQQTPGQGLQFLFEYFSETQRNKGNFPGRFSGRQFSNSRSEMNVSTLELGDSALYLCASSLARGEYNEQFFGPGTRLTVL.

This clone has a handful of counts. The chain is built from TRBV13 and TRBJ1-2; D is ambiguous. The CDR3 contains 15 residues. The V end was cut by 5 bases, the J end by 4 bases, with 17 bases between. Germline CDR1 is PRHDT and CDR2 is FYEKMQ (reference sequence). CDR3 region: CASSRRLDTRYGYTF. The CDR3 nucleotides read TGTGCCAGCAGCCGGCGACTTGACACCCGCTATGGCTACACCTTC.

The V call is TRBV7-6, the J call TRBJ2-5; D gene ambiguous. The V gene lost 5 bases and the J gene lost 4 bases, with 11 bases spanning the gap. The V gene's germline CDR1 is SGHVS and CDR2 FNYEAQ. This CDR3 has 13 amino acids. The CDR3 region is CASSPRLGETQYF. CDR3 DNA: TGTGCCAGCAGCCCCCGGTTGGGAGAGACCCAGTACTTC.

The rearrangement links TRBV11-2 to TRBJ2-7; TRBD1 matches 10 bases. The CDR3 has 14 amino acids. In germline, CDR1 is SGHAT, CDR2 FQNNGV. The V and J ends lost 1 base and 6 bases, in that order; junction bases with no gene match: 3. Here the CDR3 reads CASSLVRTGGEQYF. CDR3 nucleotides: TGTGCCAGCAGCTTAGTAAGGACAGGGGGCGAGCAGTACTTC.

This clone has only a few counts. This chain links TRBV6-1 with TRBJ2-5; 8 bases line up with TRBD2. Per germline, CDR1 MNHNS and CDR2 SASEGT. The CDR3 has 17 residues. With 1 base clipped from V and 0 bases from J, the junction kept 7 bases outside the gene matches. DNA of the CDR3: TGTGCCAGCAGTGAAGTTTTAGCGGGGCAGTACCAAGAGACCCAGTACTTC. Translated: CASSEVLAGQYQETQYF.

V and J are TRBV6-5 and TRBJ1-1; D may be TRBD1 (5 bases). Germline values: CDR1 MNHEY, CDR2 SVGAGI. The CDR3 has 16 amino acids. Trimming removed 2 bases from V and 1 base from J, with 14 bases in between. The CDR3 DNA sequence: TGTGCCAGCAGTTACCGAGGGGTTGGGGGGAACACTGAAGCTTTCTTT. Translation: CASSYRGVGGNTEAFF.

The chain combines TRBV5-1 with TRBJ2-1; TRBD1 is a possible D gene (6 bases). Germline assignment: CDR1 SGHRS and CDR2 YFSETQ. Between the trimmed V and J ends, which lost 1 base and 2 bases, there was a span of 10 bases. CDR3 length equals 15 residues. DNA for the CDR3: TGCGCCAGCAGCTTGTCAGGGGATACCTACAATGAGCAGTTCTTC. The encoded protein is CASSLSGDTYNEQFF.

This clone was recorded only once. The chain has TRBV5-8 and TRBJ1-2, with 9 bases that match TRBD1. CDR3 length: 15 amino acids. After removal of 2 bases from V and 5 bases from J, the junction contained 7 bases not matched to a gene. Germline V gene data show CDR1 as SGHTS and CDR2 as YDEGEE. This CDR3 is CASSFPRDRDYGYTF. In nucleotides, the CDR3 is TGTGCCAGCAGCTTCCCTCGGGACAGGGATTATGGCTACACCTTC.

The chain joins TRBV7-8 to TRBJ1-5, with 7 bases identical to TRBD1. There are 15 residues in the CDR3. Germline V gives CDR1 SGHVS, CDR2 FQNEAQ. The J segment lost 3 bases and the V segment lost 4 bases, leaving 6 bases of the junction unmatched. CDR3 in amino acids: CASSSTGLNNQPQHF. The CDR3 DNA is TGTGCCAGCAGCTCGACAGGGCTGAACAATCAGCCCCAGCATTTT. The whole variable domain, remainder taken from reference TRBV7-8 and TRBJ1-5, is GAGVSQSPRYKVAKRGQDVALRCDPISGHVSLFWYQQALGQGPEFLTYFQNEAQLDKSGLPSDRFFAERPEGSVSTLKIQRTQQEDSAVYLCASSSTGLNNQPQHFGDGTRLSIL.

This clone is medium-sized by share. Other DNA sequences of this sample code for an identical CDR3. The J gene is TRBJ2-7, the V gene TRBV14, with TRBD1 identical over 9 bases. CDR3 length equals 15 residues. Germline-derived CDR1 and CDR2 are SGHDN and FVKESK. V was pared by 4 bases and J by 0 bases, with 4 bases of the junction left unmatched. The CDR3 DNA follows: TGTGCCAGCAGCCTGGACAGGGGCTCCTCCTACGAGCAGTACTTC. It specifies CASSLDRGSSYEQYF.

Remarks on this clone: At one boundary the junction diverges from the germline segment, which might be a read error. J is TRBJ1-4 and V is TRBV5-4; no clear D gene. The CDR3 extends over 15 amino acids. The germline gives CDR1 SGHNT, CDR2 YYREEE (reference sequence). The CDR3 here is CASSLGGTDSEKLFF. In DNA form, the CDR3 reads TGTGCCAGCAGCTTGGGTGGAACAGATAGTGAAAAATTGTTTTTT.

The rearrangement links TRBV10-3 to TRBJ1-1; possibly TRBD1 for D (6 bases). The CDR3 runs 15 residues. Germline-derived CDR1 and CDR2 are ENHRY and SYGVKD. Trimming stripped 6 bases from V and 3 bases from J, with 17 bases between. The CDR3 nucleotides read TGTGCCATCAGAGATACAGGGAATTGGGACACTGAAGCTTTCTTT. Encoded protein: CAIRDTGNWDTEAFF.

The chain carries TRBV29-1 and TRBJ2-3; D not certain. Per the germline V gene, CDR1 is SQVTM and CDR2 is ANQGSEA. The ends were cut back, 3 bases at V and 2 bases at J, with 9 bases in the middle. There are 13 residues in the CDR3. The CDR3 nucleotides are TGCAGCGTTGACGGGCATTACACAGATACGCAGTATTTT. Translated: CSVDGHYTDTQYF.